The next 10 T cell receptor beta chains were all read from a single sample in a study of shared clonotypes between healthy human individuals. TCRdb keeps only in-frame clones here, not all; method: immunoSEQ multiplex PCR. Counted here are 1,500,000 or so clones, around 97% occurring once; the ten biggest clones make up 1.2%. The sequenced material came from naive CD4+ T cells sorted from blood. The subset denotes: CD45RA+ positively selected. These receptors all stem from a man aged 25 to 40 in good health.

Details on this clone: Different DNA sequences within this sample yield the same CDR3. The genes are TRBV7-9 and TRBJ2-3; unclear D gene. In germline, CDR1 is SEHNR, CDR2 FQNEAQ (reference sequence). Trimming shortened V by 3 bases and J by 1 base, and 5 bases separated the two germline ends. The CDR3 loop spans 13 amino acids. The CDR3 sequence: CASSFGGTDTQYF. In DNA, the CDR3 is TGTGCCAGCAGCTTTGGGGGCACAGATACGCAGTATTTT. Together with reference TRBV7-9 and TRBJ2-3, the CDR3 gives the full variable domain: DTGVSQNPRHKITKRGQNVTFRCDPISEHNRLYWYRQTLGQGPEFLTYFQNEAQLEKSRLLSDRFSAERPKGSFSTLEIQRTEQGDSAMYLCASSFGGTDTQYFGPGTRLTVL.

The gene calls are TRBV2 and TRBJ1-1; no definite D call. The CDR3 length is 16 residues. Germline values: CDR1 SNHLY, CDR2 FYNNEI. V lost 4 bases and J lost 1, with 16 bases in between. CDR3 protein: CASSVGSRGGNTEAFF. The CDR3 nucleotides read TGTGCCAGCAGTGTAGGCTCCAGAGGTGGGAACACTGAAGCTTTCTTT.

The chain combines TRBV19 with TRBJ2-7, with TRBD1 identical over 11 bases. J lost 5 bases, V lost 5 bases, and 8 bases had no gene match. Germline assignment: CDR1 LNHDA and CDR2 SQIVND (reference sequence). The CDR3 extends over 15 amino acids. The CDR3, as DNA: TGTGCCAGTAGTTCCATCGGACAGGGGGCCCACGAGCAGTACTTC. This sequence encodes CASSSIGQGAHEQYF.

The chain links TRBV5-1 to TRBJ1-6, with D possibly matching TRBD1 (5 bases). Trimming shortened V by 1 base and J by 2 bases, and 7 bases separated the two germline ends. CDR1 and CDR2 (germline): SGHRS, YFSETQ. The CDR3 sequence is 15 residues long. In DNA form, the CDR3 reads TGCGCCAGCAGCTTGTGGGACCCCTATAATTCACCCCTCCACTTT. It encodes CASSLWDPYNSPLHF.

This clone was recorded once. The chain joins TRBV6-6 to TRBJ2-2; 11 nucleotides align to TRBD2. CDR1 is MNHNY, CDR2 SVGAGI, per germline (reference sequence). J was trimmed by 3 bases and V by 8 bases; bases with no gene match: 2. The length of the CDR3 is 14 residues. CDR3 in amino acids: CASQLAGDTGELFF. In DNA, the CDR3 is TGTGCCAGCCAACTAGCGGGAGACACCGGGGAGCTGTTTTTT.

This sequence joins TRBV5-1 and TRBJ2-7; tentatively, D is TRBD2 (6 bases). The germline V gene encodes CDR1 SGHRS and CDR2 YFSETQ. V was pared by 4 bases and J by 1 base, with 18 bases between. This CDR3 contains 16 residues. The CDR3 sequence is CASSEPSAPSSYEQYF. As DNA, the CDR3 is TGCGCCAGCAGCGAACCTAGCGCCCCGTCTTCCTACGAGCAGTACTTC.

This clone came up once. This chain uses TRBV30 with TRBJ1-5, with D possibly being TRBD1 (5 bases). In germline, CDR1 is GTSNPN, CDR2 SVGIG (reference sequence). CDR3 length: 16 residues. Between the trimmed V and J ends, which lost 2 bases and 5 bases, there was a span of 19 bases. The CDR3 DNA reads as TGTGCCTGGAGTTTTGGAGGGGCCAGGTGGGATCAGCCCCAGCATTTT. This sequence encodes CAWSFGGARWDQPQHF.

This rearrangement joins TRBV27 to TRBJ2-1; 8 bases match TRBD1. Germline assignment: CDR1 MNHEY and CDR2 SMNVEV (reference sequence). The CDR3 has 15 residues. J lost 2 bases, V lost 2 bases, and 2 bases had no gene match. CDR3 coding DNA: TGTGCCAGCAGTTTAACACAGGGGGCCTACAATGAGCAGTTCTTC. This gives the protein CASSLTQGAYNEQFF.

CDR3 amino acids: CASSVLDGYTF. CDR3 DNA: TGTGCCAGCAGCGTCCTTGATGGCTACACCTTC. The V gene is TRBV2, the J gene TRBJ1-2, with D unclear. Germline V gene data show CDR1 as SNHLY and CDR2 as FYNNEI. The CDR3 consists of 11 residues. The V and J ends lost 6 bases and 6 bases respectively, with 8 bases between them.

The chain recombines TRBV2 with TRBJ2-3, with TRBD1 matching 9 bases. This CDR3 region has 14 residues. V was clipped by 2 bases and J by 9 bases; unmatched bases: 6. Germline values: CDR1 SNHLY, CDR2 FYNNEI. CDR3 region: CASSERQGGITQYF. The CDR3, as DNA: TGTGCCAGCAGTGAAAGACAGGGGGGGATAACGCAGTATTTT.